This T cell receptor (beta chain) was captured by sequencing in a study of early T cells in non-severe SARS-CoV-2 infection. Study summary: Chains stayed unpaired after sequencing of bulk RNA from unsorted whole blood. Findings and limits, study-wide: VDJdb-based annotation leaned toward anti-spike CD8 responses and missed private and CD4 specificities.

Details on this clonotype: Antigen specificity is unknown.

The CDR3 sequence is 14 residues long. Trimming shortened V by 6 bases and J by 0 bases, and 12 bases separated the two germline ends. Germline V gives CDR1 KGHSH, CDR2 LQKENI. Researchers tagged individual cDNA molecules with unique molecular identifiers. TCRdb reprocessed the 5' RACE reads with MiXCR, giving one entry per CDR3 protein. Among around 81,000 distinct CDR3 sequences listed, more than 13% were seen once. The chain carries TRBV18 and TRBJ2-7; no firm D call. The sequencing input was whole blood. The receptor was derived from an adult who was a healthcare worker with PCR-confirmed SARS-CoV-2 infection or an uninfected control (not recorded which). CDR3 region: CASSPPWASYEQYF. CDR3 nucleotides: TGTGCCAGCTCCCCCCCGTGGGCCTCCTACGAGCAGTACTTC.